The entry that follows covers one T cell receptor (beta chain) sequence. Its matching antigen is unknown. These data are taken from a study of shared clonotypes between healthy human individuals. Looking at the study overall: Samples came from a couple of female and a few male donors aged 18 to 49.

The study enrolled healthy HIV-negative adults without recent acute infections or vaccinations as donors. Study-wide results and caveats: What naive subsets generally showed was a larger estimated richness than memory subsets showed. The donor pool, a small one, limited the genetic and exposure-history diversity represented.

There are 13 residues in the CDR3. Data came from immunoSEQ multiplex PCR; TCRdb stores just in-frame clones and leaves some out. The sample yields roughly 2.5 million clones, more than 80% seen once. The receptor was isolated from a man aged 18 to 30 in good health. The V and J genes are TRBV1 and TRBJ2-5; the D segment call TRBD2 is taken from the table without a DNA check. TRBV1 is a pseudogene locus. Sequencing input: naive CD4+ T cells sorted from blood. Sample subset: CD45RA+ positively selected. CDR3 sequence: CTRAGLACETQYF. The CDR3 DNA reads TGCACCAGAGCGGGACTAGCTTGTGAGACCCAGTACTTC.